A single sample is the source of the 17 T cell receptor beta chains below, sequenced in a study of OX40 agonist ivuxolimab in advanced cancers. Data came from immunoSEQ multiplex PCR; TCRdb stores just in-frame clones and leaves some out. The data contain approximately 68,000 clones, more than 75% of them singletons. The sequencing used CD4+ or CD8+ T cells sorted from blood, collected in a trial of the OX40 agonist ivuxolimab. All receptors derive from an adult with an advanced solid tumor such as melanoma, head and neck, liver or kidney cancer.

The CDR3 here is CASSVGMQGAYEQYF. CDR3 in DNA: TGTGCCAGCAGCGTGGGTATGCAGGGGGCCTACGAGCAGTACTTC. This chain joins TRBV9 and TRBJ2-7; 7 bases line up with TRBD1. The CDR3 runs 15 residues. V was pared by 2 bases and J by 2 bases, with 7 bases of the junction left unmatched. Germline CDR1 SGDLS, CDR2 YYNGEE.

The chain is built from TRBV6-1 and TRBJ1-1, with a possible D match to TRBD1 (6 bases). V was clipped by 10 bases and J by 1 base, with 19 bases between them. Germline V gene data show CDR1 as MNHNS and CDR2 as SASEGT. This CDR3 region has 15 residues. CDR3 region: CATSRRGATNTEAFF. The CDR3, as DNA: TGTGCCACCAGCAGGCGGGGGGCGACGAACACTGAAGCTTTCTTT.

V and J are TRBV15 and TRBJ2-6, with D possibly TRBD1 on 5 matching bases. CDR1 is LNHNV and CDR2 is YYDKDF in the germline V gene (reference sequence). V lost 1 base and J lost 0, with 13 bases in between. This CDR3 is built from 18 residues. CDR3 in DNA: TGTGCCACCAGCAGAGGTAGGGGCGAGAGCTCTGGGGCCAACGTCCTGACTTTC. Encoded protein: CATSRGRGESSGANVLTF.

In this sample, this clone turned up once. The chain couples TRBV7-9 to TRBJ2-7, with 7 positions matching TRBD2. The CDR3 is made up of 14 amino acids. The V gene end was trimmed by 1 base and the J gene end by 3 bases; junction bases not matched to a gene: 3. CDR1 and CDR2 (germline): SEHNR, FQNEAQ (reference sequence). CDR3: CASSLGGGNYEQYF. CDR3 in DNA: TGTGCCAGCAGCTTAGGCGGGGGAAACTACGAGCAGTACTTC. Using reference TRBV7-9 and TRBJ2-7 for the parts outside the CDR3, the full variable domain is DTGVSQNPRHKITKRGQNVTFRCDPISEHNRLYWYRQTLGQGPEFLTYFQNEAQLEKSRLLSDRFSAERPKGSFSTLEIQRTEQGDSAMYLCASSLGGGNYEQYFGPGTRLTVT.

J is TRBJ2-3 and V is TRBV7-6; perhaps TRBD2 as D (5 bases). CDR1 and CDR2 from the germline V gene are SGHVS and FNYEAQ. There are 13 residues in the CDR3. The V and J ends lost 4 bases and 6 bases respectively, with 11 bases between them. The CDR3 bases are TGTGCCAGCAGCTCCGGCACGGGGGATACGCAGTATTTT. It specifies CASSSGTGDTQYF.

This chain connects TRBV11-2 to TRBJ1-1, with 8 bases matching TRBD1. CDR1 and CDR2 (germline): SGHAT, FQNNGV. This CDR3 has 16 amino acids. V shed 0 bases and J 1 base; nucleotides not matched to a gene: 4. This chain's CDR3 is CASSLDSGTGNTEAFF. The CDR3 coding sequence is TGTGCCAGCAGCTTAGATTCGGGGACAGGGAACACTGAAGCTTTCTTT.

The chain employs TRBV21-1 and TRBJ1-2. TRBV21-1 is a known pseudogene. The CDR3 sequence is 9 residues long. The CDR3 sequence: CATIYGYTF. Written as DNA, the CDR3 is TGTGCCACTATCTATGGCTACACCTTC.

The J gene is TRBJ1-2, the V gene TRBV27, with D maybe TRBD1 (5 bases). The V gene lost 2 bases and the J gene lost 5 bases, with 9 bases spanning the gap. The length of the CDR3 is 13 residues. CDR1 is MNHEY and CDR2 is SMNVEV in the germline V gene (reference sequence). CDR3 amino acids: CASSLRGEYGYTF. DNA of the CDR3: TGTGCCAGCAGTTTAAGAGGGGAGTATGGCTACACCTTC.

This chain connects TRBV7-9 to TRBJ2-3; 7 bases are shared with TRBD2. Per the germline V gene, CDR1 is SEHNR and CDR2 is FQNEAQ (reference sequence). This CDR3 has 12 residues. V trimming: 1 base; J trimming: 13 bases; junction bases outside the gene matches: 5. CDR3 loop: CASSLGGLIEYF. CDR3 in DNA: TGTGCCAGCAGCTTAGGGGGACTAATTGAGTATTTT.

The rearrangement uses TRBV9 and TRBJ2-3, with 8 bases identical to TRBD1. V lost 2 bases and J lost 6; bases outside the gene matches: 5. Looked up from germline, CDR1 is SGDLS and CDR2 is YYNGEE. This CDR3 is built from 14 residues. The CDR3 DNA is TGTGCCAGCAGCGTGGGACAGGTCGCGGATACGCAGTATTTT. This gives the protein CASSVGQVADTQYF.

The CDR3 loop reads CASSSETYEQYF. The CDR3 nucleotides are TGTGCCAGCAGTTCGGAGACCTACGAGCAGTACTTC. The chain is built from TRBV28 and TRBJ2-7; D unresolved. The V gene's germline CDR1 is MDHEN and CDR2 SYDVKM. V was cut by 4 bases and J by 2 bases, with 6 bases left in between. The CDR3 is made up of 12 amino acids.

The V call is TRBV2, the J call TRBJ1-2; D not certain. The V gene's germline CDR1 is SNHLY and CDR2 FYNNEI. This CDR3 contains 13 residues. Trimming stripped 5 bases from V and 8 bases from J, with 15 bases between. The CDR3: CASSRSEIEGYTF. In DNA, the CDR3 is TGTGCCAGCAGTCGATCGGAGATTGAAGGCTACACCTTC. The full variable domain, with the rest looked up from reference TRBV2 and TRBJ1-2, is EPEVTQTPSHQVTQMGQEVILRCVPISNHLYFYWYRQILGQKVEFLVSFYNNEISEKSEIFDDQFSVERPDGSNFTLKIRSTKLEDSAMYFCASSRSEIEGYTFGSGTRLTVV.

This chain connects TRBV28 to TRBJ1-4; TRBD1 matches at 7 bases. V trimming: 3 bases; J trimming: 5 bases; junction bases outside the gene matches: 9. CDR1 MDHEN and CDR2 SYDVKM come from the germline V gene. The CDR3 consists of 16 residues. The CDR3 DNA reads TGTGCCAGCAGTTTCCGGTCACAGGGGAGGAATGAAAAACTGTTTTTT. It encodes CASSFRSQGRNEKLFF.

This rearrangement joins TRBV25-1 to TRBJ2-3; D unclear. The CDR3 loop spans 13 amino acids. Germline values: CDR1 MGHDK, CDR2 SYGVNS. Between the trimmed V and J ends, which lost 3 bases and 0 bases, there was a span of 4 bases. The CDR3 DNA reads as TGTGCCAGCAGTGATAGAAGCACAGATACGCAGTATTTT. Its translation: CASSDRSTDTQYF.

The chain is built from TRBV5-1 and TRBJ1-2, with D hard to call. This CDR3 is 13 amino acids long. Germline-derived CDR1 and CDR2 are SGHRS and YFSETQ. V lost 2 bases and J 3 bases, leaving 8 bases between the germline ends. The chain's CDR3 is CASSFRQDYGYTF. The CDR3 region has the DNA TGCGCCAGCAGCTTCCGGCAGGACTATGGCTACACCTTC.

This clone was counted once. The V gene is TRBV19, the J gene TRBJ2-1; D remains ambiguous. Germline CDR1 is LNHDA and CDR2 is SQIVND (reference sequence). Trimming took off 4 bases at V and 4 bases at J, with 14 bases between the two ends. CDR3 length: 15 residues. The CDR3 sequence is CASSRSAMLYNEQFF. DNA of the CDR3: TGTGCCAGTAGTAGGAGTGCCATGCTATACAATGAGCAGTTCTTC.

V is TRBV2 and J is TRBJ1-5; TRBD1 matches at 7 bases. CDR1 and CDR2 from the germline V gene are SNHLY and FYNNEI. Trimming at V came to 10 bases and at J to 7 bases, leaving 10 bases not matched to a gene. This CDR3 contains 13 residues. The CDR3 DNA reads TGTGCCAACGGAGGGGGCAATCAGCAGCCCCAGCATTTT. Translating it yields CANGGGNQQPQHF.